One sample yielded the 24 T cell receptor beta chains listed below, sequenced in a study of cytomegalovirus exposure and HLA in healthy donors. PCR primers comprised 60 Vbeta and 13 Jbeta primers. Sequencing used immunoSEQ multiplex PCR; TCRdb keeps in-frame clones, though not all of them. This table holds approximately 210,000 clones, roughly four fifths found once. Sequencing used PBMCs. These receptors were collected from a woman in her twenties or thirties in good health and CMV-seropositive.

This clone was detected only a few times. The chain joins TRBV15 to TRBJ1-5, with 10 positions matching TRBD1. This CDR3 spans 16 amino acids. CDR1 and CDR2 (germline): LNHNV, YYDKDF (reference sequence). V shed 3 bases, J shed 3 bases, and the junction held 5 bases outside the gene matches. The CDR3 loop is CATSRTGTGVNQPQHF. The CDR3 nucleotides read TGTGCCACCAGCAGGACCGGGACAGGGGTCAATCAGCCCCAGCATTTT.

A note on this clone: The identical CDR3 is also encoded by other nucleotide sequences in the sample. This sequence joins TRBV5-1 and TRBJ2-1; 8 positions match TRBD2. The V segment lost 2 bases and the J segment 4 bases; nucleotides outside the gene matches: 2. Looked up from germline, CDR1 is SGHRS and CDR2 is YFSETQ. The CDR3 runs 14 residues. CDR3 in DNA: TGCGCCAGCAGCTTACTAGCGGCATACAATGAGCAGTTCTTC. Translating it yields CASSLLAAYNEQFF.

The chain employs TRBV7-2 and TRBJ2-5, with a possible D match to TRBD1 (6 bases). Trimming stripped 6 bases from V and 4 bases from J, with 9 bases between. CDR3 size: 12 residues. Germline values: CDR1 SGHTA, CDR2 FQGNSA. CDR3 region: CASRRTAETQYF. Written as DNA, the CDR3 is TGTGCCAGCAGGCGGACAGCAGAGACCCAGTACTTC.

The gene calls are TRBV11-2 and TRBJ1-1, with D possibly matching TRBD1 (6 bases). CDR1 SGHAT and CDR2 FQNNGV come from the germline V gene. The CDR3 runs 15 residues. The V end lost 2 bases, the J end lost 0 bases, and 10 bases lay between the germline ends. CDR3 residues: CASSLRGGLNTEAFF. In DNA, the CDR3 is TGTGCCAGCAGCTTACGAGGGGGTTTGAACACTGAAGCTTTCTTT.

The chain employs TRBV7-2 and TRBJ2-7, with TRBD1 as a possible D gene (5 bases). Looked up from germline, CDR1 is SGHTA and CDR2 is FQGNSA. There are 14 residues in the CDR3. Trimming shortened V by 2 bases and J by 7 bases, and 15 bases separated the two germline ends. CDR3 DNA: TGTGCCAGCAGCTTAAAGGGGCGAGGTCTAGAGCAGTACTTC. This translates into CASSLKGRGLEQYF.

Concerning this clone: This same CDR3 is encoded by further DNA sequences in the sample. The chain recombines TRBV28 with TRBJ1-2; D is perhaps TRBD1 (6 bases). Germline V gene sequence: CDR1 MDHEN, CDR2 SYDVKM. CDR3 size: 13 residues. Between the trimmed V and J ends, which lost 2 bases and 4 bases, there was a span of 8 bases. In DNA, the CDR3 is TGTGCCAGCAGTTTAAGGACAGCCTATGGCTACACCTTC. Protein product: CASSLRTAYGYTF.

CDR3 sequence (DNA): TGTGCCTGGAGTGTGCTCGGGTGGAATCAGCCCCAGCATTTT. Translating gives CAWSVLGWNQPQHF. The gene calls are TRBV30 and TRBJ1-5; no firm D call. The V end was cut by 0 bases, the J end by 4 bases, with 10 bases between. Germline V gives CDR1 GTSNPN, CDR2 SVGIG (reference sequence). This CDR3 region has 14 residues.

The count of this clone is one. The chain has TRBV7-2 and TRBJ1-6, with D possibly being TRBD1 (5 bases). V was clipped by 0 bases and J by 3 bases, with 12 bases between them. The CDR3 consists of 17 residues. In germline, CDR1 is SGHTA, CDR2 FQGNSA. The chain's CDR3 is CASSLAGGGVYNSPLHF. CDR3 coding DNA: TGTGCCAGCAGCTTAGCCGGGGGGGGAGTCTATAATTCACCCCTCCACTTT. The variable domain in full, completed from reference TRBV7-2 and TRBJ1-6, reads GAGVSQSPSNKVTEKGKDVELRCDPISGHTALYWYRQSLGQGLEFLIYFQGNSAPDKSGLPSDRFSAERTGGSVSTLTIQRTQQEDSAVYLCASSLAGGGVYNSPLHFGNGTRLTVT.

This chain joins TRBV7-6 and TRBJ2-2; D is uncertain. Germline loops: CDR1 SGHVS, CDR2 FNYEAQ. This CDR3 region has 15 residues. Trimming removed 4 bases at V and 1 base at J, with 10 bases between. Written as DNA, the CDR3 is TGTGCCAGCAGCTCAGGAACAGTGAACACCGGGGAGCTGTTTTTT. It yields the protein CASSSGTVNTGELFF.

This chain joins TRBV6-1 and TRBJ2-6; D may be TRBD1 (5 bases). In germline, CDR1 is MNHNS, CDR2 SASEGT. The ends were cut back, 5 bases at V and 2 bases at J, with 16 bases in the middle. This CDR3 is 17 amino acids long. The CDR3 region is CASSQEMQGTGANVLTF. In DNA, the CDR3 is TGTGCCAGCAGTCAAGAAATGCAGGGAACTGGGGCCAACGTCCTGACTTTC.

There are a few counts of this clone. V and J are TRBV7-9 and TRBJ1-1; 7 bases fit TRBD1. With 5 bases clipped from V and 6 bases from J, the junction kept 3 bases outside the gene matches. CDR1 is SEHNR, CDR2 FQNEAQ, per germline (reference sequence). The CDR3 sequence is 12 residues long. CDR3 protein: CASSDQGAEAFF. In nucleotides, the CDR3 is TGTGCCAGCAGCGACCAGGGGGCTGAAGCTTTCTTT.

V and J are TRBV19 and TRBJ2-1, with TRBD1 as a possible D gene (5 bases). This CDR3 has 14 amino acids. V lost 7 bases and J 4 bases, leaving 14 bases between the germline ends. Germline V gives CDR1 LNHDA, CDR2 SQIVND (reference sequence). The CDR3 loop reads CASTGQLGYNEQFF. In DNA, the CDR3 is TGTGCCAGTACCGGACAACTCGGTTACAATGAGCAGTTCTTC.

This chain connects TRBV7-9 to TRBJ1-2; D is unresolved. From germline, CDR1 is SEHNR and CDR2 FQNEAQ (reference sequence). Trimming removed 1 base at V and 3 bases at J, with 9 bases between. This CDR3 region has 14 residues. CDR3 residues: CASSLVNFDYGYTF. The CDR3 DNA reads TGTGCCAGCAGCTTAGTAAACTTTGACTATGGCTACACCTTC.

Here the CDR3 DNA reads TGTGCCATCAGTGAGTCCGGGGGGGCCTATAATTCACCCCTCCACTTT. Its protein product is CAISESGGAYNSPLHF. This chain links TRBV10-3 with TRBJ1-6; weak D call: TRBD1 (5 bases). Trimming removed 0 bases from V and 2 bases from J, with 8 bases in between. The V gene's germline CDR1 is ENHRY and CDR2 SYGVKD. The CDR3 has 16 amino acids.

CDR3 sequence (DNA): TGTGCCAGCAGTTTTAAAAACTATGGCTACACCTTC. Residues: CASSFKNYGYTF. V is TRBV28 and J is TRBJ1-2; D not resolved. The germline CDR1 and CDR2 sequences are MDHEN and SYDVKM. Trimming took 3 bases from V and 2 from J, leaving 4 bases between them. The CDR3 sequence is 12 residues long.

The chain carries TRBV7-9 and TRBJ1-3, with 7 positions matching TRBD1. CDR1 is SEHNR and CDR2 is FQNEAQ in the germline V gene (reference sequence). The CDR3 is made up of 16 amino acids. The junction had 11 bases not matched to a gene; V was cut back by 5 bases and J by 4 bases. The CDR3 is CASSPRVGRGGNTIYF. The CDR3 nucleotides are TGTGCCAGCAGCCCCCGAGTGGGCAGGGGGGGAAACACCATATATTTT.

V and J are TRBV7-2 and TRBJ2-1; D gene ambiguous. Looked up from germline, CDR1 is SGHTA and CDR2 is FQGNSA. The CDR3 is 13 residues long. Trimming took 2 bases from V and 9 from J, leaving 11 bases between them. CDR3 sequence reads: CASSLPIVAEQFF. The CDR3 nucleotides are TGTGCCAGCAGCTTACCTATAGTTGCTGAGCAGTTCTTC. Using reference TRBV7-2 and TRBJ2-1 for the parts outside the CDR3, the full variable domain is GAGVSQSPSNKVTEKGKDVELRCDPISGHTALYWYRQSLGQGLEFLIYFQGNSAPDKSGLPSDRFSAERTGGSVSTLTIQRTQQEDSAVYLCASSLPIVAEQFFGPGTRLTVL.

The chain carries TRBV5-6 and TRBJ2-2, with D perhaps matching TRBD1 (6 bases). Trimming shortened V by 0 bases and J by 6 bases, and 9 bases separated the two germline ends. The CDR3 is 14 amino acids. Germline CDR1 SGHDT, CDR2 YYEEEE. The CDR3 nucleotides are TGTGCCAGCAGCTTGGACAGGGAACCCGGGGAGCTGTTTTTT. Translation: CASSLDREPGELFF.

The rearrangement links TRBV4-1 to TRBJ1-1, with TRBD1 as a possible D gene (6 bases). The length of the CDR3 is 16 residues. V lost 0 bases and J lost 4, with 15 bases in between. The germline CDR1 and CDR2 sequences are MGHRA and YSYEKL. The CDR3 bases are TGCGCCAGCAGCCAAGATCGGGGGGCGGAGGGCACTGAAGCTTTCTTT. Protein: CASSQDRGAEGTEAFF.

The CDR3 here is CASSSRLAGTDTQYF. CDR3 in DNA: TGTGCCAGCAGCTCGAGACTAGCGGGTACAGATACGCAGTATTTT. The chain employs TRBV7-9 and TRBJ2-3, with 10 bases that match TRBD2. With 4 bases clipped from V and 3 bases from J, the junction kept 4 bases outside the gene matches. CDR3 length equals 15 residues. CDR1 is SEHNR, CDR2 FQNEAQ, per germline (reference sequence).

J is TRBJ1-1 and V is TRBV18; D possibly corresponds to TRBD1 (5 bases). From germline, CDR1 is KGHSH and CDR2 LQKENI. The V end lost 3 bases, the J end lost 3 bases, and 11 bases lay between the germline ends. The CDR3 contains 14 residues. The CDR3 nucleotides are TGTGCCAGCTCACCCCCGTCCAGGGACACTGAAGCTTTCTTT. Translated: CASSPPSRDTEAFF.

About this clone itself: The sample holds other DNA sequences that translate to the same CDR3. The chain uses TRBV5-4 and TRBJ1-1; 10 nucleotides match TRBD1. This CDR3 has 15 residues. V dropped 4 bases and J dropped 5; count of bases not matched to a gene: 8. Germline V gene sequence: CDR1 SGHNT, CDR2 YYREEE (reference sequence). This CDR3 reads CASSLRDRGSTEAFF. The DNA for the CDR3 is TGTGCCAGCAGCCTACGGGACAGGGGTTCGACTGAAGCTTTCTTT.

V is TRBV6-5 and J is TRBJ2-3; 8 bases are shared with TRBD2. Per germline, CDR1 MNHEY and CDR2 SVGAGI. Germline trimming cut 6 bases from V and 2 bases from J; bases unmatched to any gene: 7. The CDR3 totals 15 residues. CDR3 amino acids: CASSLLAEITDTQYF. Written as DNA, the CDR3 is TGTGCCAGCAGCCTACTAGCGGAGATCACAGATACGCAGTATTTT.

This sequence joins TRBV28 and TRBJ1-4; D gene ambiguous. V shed 5 bases and J shed 3 bases, with 7 bases lying between them. Germline V gene data show CDR1 as MDHEN and CDR2 as SYDVKM. The CDR3 length is 13 residues. Written as DNA, the CDR3 is TGTGCCAGCAGTCCACATTCTAATGAAAAACTGTTTTTT. This codes for CASSPHSNEKLFF.